The 15 T cell receptor beta chains listed next were all sequenced from one sample in a study of CD8 T cells in ankylosing spondylitis. TCRdb processed the 5' RACE reads anew with MiXCR; each CDR3 protein has one entry. Of a few hundred thousand distinct CDR3 sequences listed, about 10% are singletons. Sequencing input: blood, either unsorted or a sorted T cell fraction (not recorded which). These receptors were obtained from a male donor with ankylosing spondylitis or in good health (not recorded which).

Ten or more counts support this clonotype. The chain couples TRBV20-1 to TRBJ2-1; either TRBD1 or TRBD2 may fit D (5 bases each). The V gene lost 0 bases and the J gene lost 6 bases, with 18 bases spanning the gap. The V gene's germline CDR1 is DFQATT and CDR2 SNEGSKA (reference sequence). The CDR3 is 16 residues long. The CDR3 DNA follows: TGCAGTGCTAGAGATACGGCCCAGGGAGATTTCAATGAGCAGTTCTTC. Translating it yields CSARDTAQGDFNEQFF.

This clonotype has ten or more counts. The V call is TRBV5-5, the J call TRBJ1-1, with D possibly being TRBD1 (6 bases). Deletions cut 4 bases from V and 2 bases from J, with 15 bases between. CDR1 is SGHKS, CDR2 YYEKEE, per germline (reference sequence). The CDR3 runs 15 residues. In DNA, the CDR3 is TGTGCCAGCAGCCCTGCGGGACACCAAAACACTGAAGCTTTCTTT. This gives the protein CASSPAGHQNTEAFF.

This sequence joins TRBV19 and TRBJ2-1; 8 nucleotides match TRBD2. CDR1 is LNHDA, CDR2 SQIVND, per germline (reference sequence). V was pared by 6 bases and J by 9 bases, with 10 bases of the junction left unmatched. The CDR3 is 14 amino acids. CDR3 nucleotide sequence: TGTGCCAGTAGATTTACGGGGGGGCCGGGTGAGCAGTTCTTC. Translation: CASRFTGGPGEQFF.

This clonotype was seen a handful of times. This chain links TRBV3-1 with TRBJ2-2; TRBD2 might be the D (7 bases). V lost 6 bases to trimming and J lost 5 bases, with 16 bases between them. Germline CDR1 is LGHDT and CDR2 is YNNKEL (reference sequence). CDR3 length: 15 residues. The CDR3: CASSPTGGWTGELFF. As DNA, the CDR3 is TGTGCCAGCAGTCCCACGGGGGGCTGGACCGGGGAGCTGTTTTTT.

This clonotype was counted at least ten times. The CDR3 reads CSVEDPKYGGSGGELFF. DNA of the CDR3: TGCAGCGTTGAAGATCCGAAATATGGGGGGTCGGGCGGGGAGCTGTTTTTT. The chain couples TRBV29-1 to TRBJ2-2; D is perhaps TRBD2 (6 bases). The CDR3 extends over 17 amino acids. The ends were cut back, 0 bases at V and 7 bases at J, with 21 bases in the middle. CDR1 and CDR2 (germline): SQVTM, ANQGSEA.

This clonotype was detected ten times or more. The J gene is TRBJ2-7, the V gene TRBV10-3; D assignment may be TRBD1 or TRBD2 (5 bases each). V was clipped by 6 bases and J by 7 bases, with 25 bases between them. The CDR3 consists of 16 residues. Germline CDR1 reads ENHRY; CDR2 reads SYGVKD. This chain's CDR3 is CAISSAYRDPNGEQYF. CDR3 DNA: TGTGCCATCAGCTCCGCATACCGGGACCCGAACGGGGAGCAGTACTTC.

The genes are TRBV28 and TRBJ2-6; no reliable D call. Germline-derived CDR1 and CDR2 are MDHEN and SYDVKM. V was trimmed by 4 bases and J by 4 bases, leaving 11 bases between them. This CDR3 spans 15 amino acids. In DNA, the CDR3 is TGTGCCAGCAGTTCATTGGGGTCCGGGGCCAACGTCCTGACTTTC. It encodes CASSSLGSGANVLTF.

This clonotype was picked up many times. V is TRBV5-1 and J is TRBJ2-2; D not certain. Per the germline V gene, CDR1 is SGHRS and CDR2 is YFSETQ. Trimming took 3 bases from V and 7 from J, leaving 4 bases between them. The CDR3 is 11 residues long. CDR3 amino acids: CASSSGGELFF. The CDR3 DNA follows: TGCGCCAGCAGCTCCGGCGGGGAGCTGTTTTTT.

At least ten counts were recorded for this clonotype. This rearrangement joins TRBV20-1 to TRBJ2-1, with TRBD2 as a possible D gene (5 bases). Germline values: CDR1 DFQATT, CDR2 SNEGSKA (reference sequence). V dropped 1 base and J dropped 8 bases, with 12 bases sitting between them. This CDR3 contains 13 residues. In nucleotides, the CDR3 is TGCAGTGCTAGAGTCAGAGGGATCTATGAGCAGTTCTTC. Its protein product is CSARVRGIYEQFF.

This clonotype was counted at least ten times. This rearrangement joins TRBV5-1 to TRBJ2-3; the D is unclear. This CDR3 is built from 16 residues. Germline CDR1 reads SGHRS; CDR2 reads YFSETQ. V dropped 0 bases and J dropped 5 bases, with 16 bases sitting between them. The CDR3 region has the DNA TGCGCCAGCAGCTTGGGGACCGCCCAAGAACAAGATACGCAGTATTTT. Residues: CASSLGTAQEQDTQYF.

This clonotype occurred many times. The V call is TRBV12-3 or TRBV12-4, the J call TRBJ2-5; 12 bases are a match to TRBD2. V was clipped by 2 bases and J by 5 bases; unmatched bases: 6. The CDR3 extends over 16 amino acids. CDR3 bases: TGTGCCAGCAGTTTACTAGCGGGAGGGCCCTTGGAGACCCAGTACTTC. This sequence encodes CASSLLAGGPLETQYF.

This clonotype was counted only a few times. V gene TRBV4-1 combines with J gene TRBJ2-1; TRBD2 aligns across 7 bases. This CDR3 spans 15 amino acids. CDR1 and CDR2 (germline): MGHRA, YSYEKL. V lost 3 bases and J lost 8; bases outside the gene matches: 10. The CDR3 DNA reads TGCGCCAGCAGCCACCTCGCGGGAGTATCTTATGAGCAGTTCTTC. The encoded protein is CASSHLAGVSYEQFF.

The table lists this clonotype with a few counts. This chain connects TRBV3-1 to TRBJ2-5, with D possibly TRBD2 on 6 matching bases. The CDR3 extends over 14 amino acids. Germline CDR1 reads LGHDT; CDR2 reads YNNKEL (reference sequence). Trimming took off 0 bases at V and 3 bases at J, with 8 bases between the two ends. The CDR3 loop reads CASSQDGGEETQYF. The CDR3 bases are TGTGCCAGCAGCCAAGACGGAGGGGAAGAGACCCAGTACTTC.

This clonotype was observed a single time. V gene TRBV18 combines with J gene TRBJ1-6; 7 bases agree with TRBD1. This CDR3 contains 15 residues. V gave up 3 bases and J gave up 7 bases; unmatched junction bases: 6. The germline gives CDR1 KGHSH, CDR2 LQKENI. CDR3 residues: CASSPNPGQNSPLHF. CDR3 in DNA: TGTGCCAGCTCACCGAACCCGGGACAGAATTCACCCCTCCACTTT.

In its sample, this clonotype was seen many times. V is TRBV12-3 or TRBV12-4 and J is TRBJ2-4, with TRBD2 as a possible D gene (6 bases). CDR3 length: 16 residues. V lost 6 bases to trimming and J lost 0 bases, with 15 bases between them. The CDR3 region is CASSPGRRLAKNIQYF. The CDR3, as DNA: TGTGCCAGCAGCCCAGGGAGGCGACTAGCCAAAAACATTCAGTACTTC.